This note documents a single TCR beta chain sequence. This sample's treatment: 19 received Ad26.COV2.S at low or high dose, single or two shots; about 5 received placebo; per-sample allocation not given. Specimen acquisition occurred on day 63 following the initial vaccine or placebo injection. Donor was an adult aged 18-55 years in Boston. The data were taken from a study of Ad26.COV2.S vaccination and SARS-CoV-2 variants. Overall study context: Intramuscular Ad26.COV2.S at 5x10^10 or 1x10^11 viral particles.

Libraries were prepared by immunoSEQ multiplex PCR; TCRdb keeps only in-frame clonotypes and omits some of them. Of 300,000 to 500,000 clones in the sample, around 85% were seen once. The sequencing used peripheral blood, collected in a trial of Ad26.COV2.S vaccine versus placebo. The TCR was taken from a person aged 18-65 years who received the Ad26.COV2.S COVID-19 vaccine or a placebo.

CDR3 residues: CASSLVYVGQGRREFF. The DNA for the CDR3 is TGTGCCAGCAGCTTAGTATATGTGGGACAGGGCCGAAGAGAGTTCTTC. This chain connects TRBV7-2 to TRBJ2-1, with 9 bases fitting TRBD1. The germline V gene has CDR1 SGHTA and CDR2 FQGNSA. The CDR3 extends over 16 amino acids. Losses at the gene ends were 1 base for V and 14 bases for J; bases not matched to a gene: 15.